The rows below give T cell receptor beta chains drawn from one sample of a study of CD8 T cells in Susac syndrome. A single record per CDR3 protein comes from TCRdb applying MiXCR to the immunoSEQ multiplex PCR reads. The sample consists of tens of thousands of distinct CDR3 sequences, approximately 96% of them appearing once. The sequencing input was CD8+ T cells from PBMCs. The receptor source for this set is a human donor with Susac syndrome. Each CDR3 is given with its conserved first and last residue. The D gene is left open where the match is weak. Clone size is shown for a subset of rows, as once, few, many or a class of expanded clone.

D gene	V gene	J gene	clone size	CDR3 protein	CDR3 DNA
TRBD1	TRBV7-8	TRBJ2-3	NA	CASSTGQGGADTQYF	TGTGCCAGCAGCACCGGACAGGGGGGGGCAGATACGCAGTATTTT
NA	TRBV30	TRBJ2-3	NA	CAWSRLRGTDTQYF	TGTGCCTGGTCCCGACTTAGAGGCACAGATACGCAGTATTTT
NA	TRBV6-5	TRBJ2-5	NA	CASSYGGGPQETQYF	TGTGCCAGCAGTTACGGCGGGGGCCCTCAAGAGACCCAGTACTTC
NA	TRBV7-2	TRBJ1-2	once	CASSLYTGLGYGYTF	TGTGCCAGCAGCTTATATACGGGATTGGGGTATGGCTACACCTTC
NA	TRBV18	TRBJ2-7	NA	CASSPQNIQQYF	TGTGCCAGCTCACCACAGAATATTCAGCAGTACTTC
TRBD1	TRBV5-4	TRBJ2-2	NA	CASSTPTGGVRNTGELFF	TGTGCCAGCAGCACACCGACAGGGGGCGTAAGGAACACCGGGGAGCTGTTTTTT
NA	TRBV20-1	TRBJ1-1	NA	CSAKGTVNTEAFF	TGCAGTGCTAAAGGTACAGTGAACACTGAAGCTTTCTTT
TRBD2	TRBV20-1	TRBJ2-5	NA	CSAPSGGVSQETQYF	TGCAGTGCCCCTAGCGGGGGGGTCTCCCAAGAGACCCAGTACTTC
NA	TRBV27	TRBJ1-6	NA	CASRDEGRVAYNSPLHF	TGTGCCAGCAGAGACGAGGGCAGGGTGGCCTATAATTCACCCCTCCACTTT
NA	TRBV2	TRBJ1-6	NA	CASNAGDSPLHF	TGTGCCAGCAATGCAGGGGATTCACCCCTCCACTTT
NA	TRBV20-1	TRBJ2-1	NA	CSASRENNEQFF	TGCAGTGCTAGTAGGGAGAACAATGAGCAGTTCTTC